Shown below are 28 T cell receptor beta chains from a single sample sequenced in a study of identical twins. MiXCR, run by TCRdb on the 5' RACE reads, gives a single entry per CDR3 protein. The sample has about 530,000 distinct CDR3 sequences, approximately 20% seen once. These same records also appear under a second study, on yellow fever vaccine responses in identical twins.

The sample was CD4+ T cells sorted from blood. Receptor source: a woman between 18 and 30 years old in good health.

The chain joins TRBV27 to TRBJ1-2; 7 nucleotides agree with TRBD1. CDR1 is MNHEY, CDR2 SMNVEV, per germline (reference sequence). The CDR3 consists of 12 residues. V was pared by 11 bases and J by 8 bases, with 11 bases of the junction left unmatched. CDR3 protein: CAARDSGRGYTF. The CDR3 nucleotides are TGTGCCGCAAGGGACAGCGGTAGAGGCTACACCTTC.

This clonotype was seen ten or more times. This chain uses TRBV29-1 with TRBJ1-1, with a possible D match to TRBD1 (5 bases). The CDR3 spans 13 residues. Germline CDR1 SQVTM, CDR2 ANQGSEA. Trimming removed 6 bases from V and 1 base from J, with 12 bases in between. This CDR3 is CSVRQSGNTEAFF. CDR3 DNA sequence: TGCAGCGTCAGACAGAGCGGGAACACTGAAGCTTTCTTT.

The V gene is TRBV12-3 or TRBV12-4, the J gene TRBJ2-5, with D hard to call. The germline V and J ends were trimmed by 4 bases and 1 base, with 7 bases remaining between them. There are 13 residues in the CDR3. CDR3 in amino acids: CASSSRSQETQYF. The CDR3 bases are TGTGCCAGCAGTTCCAGGAGCCAAGAGACCCAGTACTTC.

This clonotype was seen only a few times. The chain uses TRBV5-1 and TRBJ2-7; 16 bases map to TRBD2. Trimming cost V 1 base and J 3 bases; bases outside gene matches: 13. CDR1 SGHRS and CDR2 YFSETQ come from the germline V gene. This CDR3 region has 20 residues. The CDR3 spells CASSLKGLAGGPESRYEQYF. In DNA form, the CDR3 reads TGCGCCAGCAGCTTGAAGGGACTAGCGGGAGGGCCCGAATCCCGCTACGAGCAGTACTTC.

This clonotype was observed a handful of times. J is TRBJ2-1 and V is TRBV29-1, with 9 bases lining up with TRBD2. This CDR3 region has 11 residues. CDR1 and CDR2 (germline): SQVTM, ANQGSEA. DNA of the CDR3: TGCAGTCTAGCGGGATACAATGAGCAGTTCTTC. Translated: CSLAGYNEQFF.

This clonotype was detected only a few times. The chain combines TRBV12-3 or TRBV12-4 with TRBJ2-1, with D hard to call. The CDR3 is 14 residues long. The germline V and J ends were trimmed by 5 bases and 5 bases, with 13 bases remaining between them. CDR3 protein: CASSPRRQDNEQFF. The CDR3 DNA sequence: TGTGCCAGCAGTCCCCGTCGGCAGGACAATGAGCAGTTCTTC.

CDR3 bases: TGTGCCAGCAGTGAAACCAGGGGGCCCCACGGGGAGCTGTTTTTT. Translating gives CASSETRGPHGELFF. The genes are TRBV25-1 and TRBJ2-2; TRBD1 matches at 8 bases. CDR1 is MGHDK, CDR2 SYGVNS, per germline. V gave up 2 bases and J gave up 7 bases; unmatched junction bases: 6. This CDR3 contains 15 residues.

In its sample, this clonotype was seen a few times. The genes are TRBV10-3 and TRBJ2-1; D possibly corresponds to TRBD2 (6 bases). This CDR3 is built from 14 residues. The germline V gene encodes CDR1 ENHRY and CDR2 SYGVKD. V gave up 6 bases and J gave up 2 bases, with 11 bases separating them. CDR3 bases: TGTGCCATCAGCCGACTAGATCCCTACAATGAGCAGTTCTTC. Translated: CAISRLDPYNEQFF.

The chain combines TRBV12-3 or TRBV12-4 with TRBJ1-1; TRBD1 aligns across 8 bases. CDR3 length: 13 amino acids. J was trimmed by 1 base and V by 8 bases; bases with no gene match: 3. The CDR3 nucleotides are TGTGCCAGCGGCGGACAGGGGAACACTGAAGCTTTCTTT. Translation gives CASGGQGNTEAFF.

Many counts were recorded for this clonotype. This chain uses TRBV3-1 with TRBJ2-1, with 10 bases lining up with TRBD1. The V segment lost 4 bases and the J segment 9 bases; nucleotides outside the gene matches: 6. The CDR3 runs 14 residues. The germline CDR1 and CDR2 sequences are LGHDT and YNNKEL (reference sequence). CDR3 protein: CASSLGQGKGEQFF. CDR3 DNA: TGTGCCAGCAGCCTGGGACAGGGGAAGGGTGAGCAGTTCTTC.

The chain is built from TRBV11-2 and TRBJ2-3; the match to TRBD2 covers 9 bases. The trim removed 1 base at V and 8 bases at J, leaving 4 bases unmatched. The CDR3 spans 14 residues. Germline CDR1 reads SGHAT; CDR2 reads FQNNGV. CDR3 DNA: TGTGCCAGCAGCTTAGTTAGCGGGGGTGGTACGCAGTATTTT. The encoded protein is CASSLVSGGGTQYF.

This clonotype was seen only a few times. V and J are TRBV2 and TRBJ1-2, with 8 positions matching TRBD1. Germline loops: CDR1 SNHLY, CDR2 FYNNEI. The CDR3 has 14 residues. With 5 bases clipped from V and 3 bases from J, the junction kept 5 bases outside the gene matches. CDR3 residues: CASSKRTGYYGYTF. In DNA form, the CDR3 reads TGTGCCAGCAGTAAACGGACAGGGTACTATGGCTACACCTTC.

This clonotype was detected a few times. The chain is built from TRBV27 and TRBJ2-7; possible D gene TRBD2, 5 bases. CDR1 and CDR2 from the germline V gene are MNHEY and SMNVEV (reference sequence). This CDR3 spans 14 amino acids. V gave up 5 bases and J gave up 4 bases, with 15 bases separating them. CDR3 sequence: CASSGLVGRYEQYF. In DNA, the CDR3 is TGTGCCAGCAGTGGACTCGTTGGCCGATACGAGCAGTACTTC.

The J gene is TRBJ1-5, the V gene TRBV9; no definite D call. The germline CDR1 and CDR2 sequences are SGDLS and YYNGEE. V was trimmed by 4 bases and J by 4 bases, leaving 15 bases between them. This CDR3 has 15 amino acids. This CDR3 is CASSLREGGNQPQHF. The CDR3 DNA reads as TGTGCCAGCAGCCTCAGAGAAGGTGGGAATCAGCCCCAGCATTTT. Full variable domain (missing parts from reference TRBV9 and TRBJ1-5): DSGVTQTPKHLITATGQRVTLRCSPRSGDLSVYWYQQSLDQGLQFLIQYYNGEERAKGNILERFSAQQFPDLHSELNLSSLELGDSALYFCASSLREGGNQPQHFGDGTRLSIL.

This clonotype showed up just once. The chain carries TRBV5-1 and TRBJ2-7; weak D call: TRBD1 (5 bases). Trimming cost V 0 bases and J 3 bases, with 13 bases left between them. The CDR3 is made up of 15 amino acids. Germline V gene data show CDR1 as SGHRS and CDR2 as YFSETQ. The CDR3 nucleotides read TGCGCCAGCAGCTTGGAACCGAGTACAGGCTACGAGCAGTACTTC. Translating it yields CASSLEPSTGYEQYF.

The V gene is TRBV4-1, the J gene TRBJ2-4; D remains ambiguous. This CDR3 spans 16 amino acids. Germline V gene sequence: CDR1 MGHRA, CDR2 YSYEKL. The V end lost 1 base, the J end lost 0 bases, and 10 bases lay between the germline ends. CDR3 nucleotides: TGCGCCAGCAGCCAAGTCACCAAGCTAGCCAAAAACATTCAGTACTTC. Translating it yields CASSQVTKLAKNIQYF.

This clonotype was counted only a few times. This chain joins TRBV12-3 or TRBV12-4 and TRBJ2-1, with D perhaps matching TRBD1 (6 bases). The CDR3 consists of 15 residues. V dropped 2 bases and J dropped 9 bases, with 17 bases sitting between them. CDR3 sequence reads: CASSLLVGGGSEQFF. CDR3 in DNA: TGTGCCAGCAGTTTATTGGTAGGGGGTGGGTCTGAGCAGTTCTTC.

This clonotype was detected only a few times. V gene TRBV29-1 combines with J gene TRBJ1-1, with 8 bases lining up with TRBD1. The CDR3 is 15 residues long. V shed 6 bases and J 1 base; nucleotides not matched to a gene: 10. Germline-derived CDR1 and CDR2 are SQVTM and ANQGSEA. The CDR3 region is CSVRHSGTGNTEAFF. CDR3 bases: TGCAGCGTCCGCCATTCCGGGACAGGGAACACTGAAGCTTTCTTT.

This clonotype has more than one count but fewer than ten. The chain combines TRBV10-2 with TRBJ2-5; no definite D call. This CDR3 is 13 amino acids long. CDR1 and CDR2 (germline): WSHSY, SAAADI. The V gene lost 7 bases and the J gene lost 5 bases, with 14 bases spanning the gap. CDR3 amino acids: CASTRTRGETQYF. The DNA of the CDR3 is TGCGCCAGCACCCGGACCCGCGGTGAGACCCAGTACTTC.

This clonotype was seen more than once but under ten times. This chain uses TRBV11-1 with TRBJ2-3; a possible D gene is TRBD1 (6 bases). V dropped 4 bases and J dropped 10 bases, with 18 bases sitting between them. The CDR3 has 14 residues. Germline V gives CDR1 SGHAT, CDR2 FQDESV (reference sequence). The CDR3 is CASSSNRAGDPQYF. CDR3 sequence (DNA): TGTGCCAGCAGCTCCAACCGGGCAGGGGATCCGCAGTATTTT.

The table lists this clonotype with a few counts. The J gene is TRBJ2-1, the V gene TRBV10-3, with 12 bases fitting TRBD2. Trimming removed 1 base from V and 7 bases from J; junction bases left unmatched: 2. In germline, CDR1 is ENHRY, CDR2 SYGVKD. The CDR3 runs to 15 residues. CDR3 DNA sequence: TGTGCCATCAGTGAGTGGACTAGCGGGAAAAATGAGCAGTTCTTC. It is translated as CAISEWTSGKNEQFF.

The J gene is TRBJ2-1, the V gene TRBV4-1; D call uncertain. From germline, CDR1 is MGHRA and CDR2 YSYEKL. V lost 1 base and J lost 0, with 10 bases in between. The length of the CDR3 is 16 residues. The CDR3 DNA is TGCGCCAGCAGCCAAGGAGGCGGTCGCTCCTACAATGAGCAGTTCTTC. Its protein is CASSQGGGRSYNEQFF.

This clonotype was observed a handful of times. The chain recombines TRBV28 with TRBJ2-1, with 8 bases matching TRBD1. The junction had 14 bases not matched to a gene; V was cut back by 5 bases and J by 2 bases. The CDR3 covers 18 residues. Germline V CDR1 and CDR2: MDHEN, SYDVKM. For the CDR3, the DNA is TGTGCCAGCAGTGCAGTTGTGGATCGACAGGGGCCCTACAATGAGCAGTTCTTC. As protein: CASSAVVDRQGPYNEQFF.

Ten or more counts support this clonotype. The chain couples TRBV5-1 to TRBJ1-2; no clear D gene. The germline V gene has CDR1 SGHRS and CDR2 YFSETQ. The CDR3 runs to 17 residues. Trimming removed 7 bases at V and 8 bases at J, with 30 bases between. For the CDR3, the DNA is TGCGCCAGCGGGCCCGCGCCAGGATCCATTTTCTCTAAGGGCTACACCTTC. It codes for CASGPAPGSIFSKGYTF.

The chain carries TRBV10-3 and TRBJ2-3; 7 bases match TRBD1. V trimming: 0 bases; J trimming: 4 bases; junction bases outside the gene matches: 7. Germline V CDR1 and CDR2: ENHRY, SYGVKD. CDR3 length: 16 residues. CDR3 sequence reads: CAISESEGAVSDTQYF. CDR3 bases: TGTGCCATCAGTGAGTCAGAGGGGGCAGTTTCAGATACGCAGTATTTT.

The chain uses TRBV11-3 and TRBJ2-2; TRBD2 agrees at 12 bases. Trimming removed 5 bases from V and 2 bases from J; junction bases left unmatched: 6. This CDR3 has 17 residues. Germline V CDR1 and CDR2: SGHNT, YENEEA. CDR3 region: CASSLTSGRVNTGELFF. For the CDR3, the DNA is TGTGCCAGCAGCCTGACTAGCGGGAGAGTCAACACCGGGGAGCTGTTTTTT.

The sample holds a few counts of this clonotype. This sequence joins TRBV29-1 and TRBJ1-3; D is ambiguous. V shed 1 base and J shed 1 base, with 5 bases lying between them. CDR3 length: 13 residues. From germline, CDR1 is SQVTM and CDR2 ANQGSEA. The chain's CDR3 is CSVEGPSGNTIYF. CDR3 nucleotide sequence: TGCAGCGTTGAAGGGCCATCTGGAAACACCATATATTTT.

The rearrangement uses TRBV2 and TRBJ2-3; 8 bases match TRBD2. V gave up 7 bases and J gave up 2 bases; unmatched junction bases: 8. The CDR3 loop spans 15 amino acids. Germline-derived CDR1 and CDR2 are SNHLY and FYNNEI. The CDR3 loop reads CASIATGGDTDTQYF. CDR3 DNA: TGTGCCAGCATTGCAACCGGGGGGGACACAGATACGCAGTATTTT.